The sequence of this TCR beta chain was determined in a study of neoadjuvant nivolumab and ipilimumab in lung cancer (dated by TCRdb to 2018 to 2021). Study-level background: Intravenous nivolumab was dosed at 3 mg/kg on days 1, 15 and 29, and in the combination arm ipilimumab 1 mg/kg was added on day 1 only. The primary trial endpoint was the major pathologic response (MPR) rate in the intention-to-treat population in each study arm. A total of about 46 patients with operable NSCLC were treated in the trial, with roughly 23 randomized to nivolumab monotherapy and about 21 randomized to nivolumab plus ipilimumab. The study compared TCR repertoires in pretherapy (baseline) peripheral blood with TCR repertoires in tumors resected at surgery following neoadjuvant immune checkpoint blockade. Matched pretherapy and resected tumor pairs were analyzed from seven patients, of whom four had been treated with nivolumab and three with nivolumab plus ipilimumab. The research as a whole found: Tumor T-cell richness and clonality rose from pretherapy to surgery in three of three dual-therapy tumors but in only two of four nivolumab-treated tumors. A small number of samples was subjected to TCR sequencing. Resected tumors had greater TCR richness and clonality than tumor-adjacent uninvolved lung, and increases were observed in more dual-therapy-treated tumors. TCR richness in pretherapy blood showed a positive correlation with richness in tumors resected after neoadjuvant therapy (Spearman R of about 0.84). No significant correlation was found between TCR clonality and pathologic tumor regression, and only one major-pathologic-response sample was available for the clonality analysis.

A single count supports this clone. Which antigen it targets is not known. No per-base quality is available; no much larger clone lies one base away. The time point label on this specimen signifies: at surgical resection after neoadjuvant nivolumab +/- ipilimumab. Samples were obtained from the phase 2 randomized NEOSTAR trial, in which neoadjuvant nivolumab or nivolumab plus ipilimumab followed by surgery was tested in operable NSCLC. The library was obtained by the immunoSEQ multiplex PCR assay. As for the original processing: Repertoires were summarized in terms of richness and clonality, and significantly expanded and contracted clones between pre- and post-therapy samples were identified. The immuneACCESS repertoire file appears here via TCRdb, limited to in-frame rearrangements. These files lack a portion of the clones; in checked studies, under half of the deficit traces to unresolved V genes, and the cause of the others is not known. V, J and clone size were drawn from that table, and D and trimming were deduced from the DNA. The sample yields over 5,500 clones; roughly two thirds were counted once. The top ten hold roughly 14% of the sample.

Taken from cysteine to phenylalanine, the CDR3 has 14 residues. Of all the DNA, just the CDR3 is kept, 42 bases in frame from base 1. CDR1 and CDR2 are drawn from the germline V gene: SGHAT, FQNNGV. Trimming takes 3 bases from V and 3 bases from J, and the germline ends sit 8 bases apart. Sequencing was performed on tumor tissue, taken after neoadjuvant nivolumab, alone or with ipilimumab, at or shortly before surgery. The source of this sequence is an adult with non-small cell lung cancer. The receptor chain draws on TRBV11-2 and TRBJ2-2; the best D guess is TRBD2, with 6 bases matching. The nucleotide sequence is TGTGCCAGCAGCTTGGGGGGTTACACCGGGGAGCTGTTTTTT. This encodes CASSLGGYTGELFF. Joined to the reference TRBV11-2 and TRBJ2-2 proteins, this CDR3 gives the full variable domain: EAGVAQSPRYKIIEKRQSVAFWCNPISGHATLYWYQQILGQGPKLLIQFQNNGVVDDSQLPKDRFSAERLKGVDSTLKIQPAKLEDSAVYLCASSLGGYTGELFFGEGSRLTVL.